Listed below are T cell receptor beta chains from one sample, sequenced in a study of blood T cells in healthy people across ages. A single record per CDR3 protein comes from TCRdb applying MiXCR to the 5' RACE reads. Of 1.8 million or so distinct CDR3 sequences in the sample, 39% are singletons; the top ten hold 23%. Material for sequencing was blood. Receptors were obtained from a human donor in good health. CDR3s leave out the opening cysteine and the closing phenylalanine or tryptophan. D genes are given only for firm matches.

v_call	d_call	cdr3_aa
TRBV28	-	ASSLTVTGGYT
TRBV7-2	TRBD2	ASSLTGLARPF
TRBV27	-	ASSLRWGGMNTEAF
TRBV19	TRBD2	ASSQASGGPYEQY
TRBV2	-	ASSERRSNYGYT
TRBV7-9	TRBD1	ASSPRDSSDVDAKNIQY
TRBV29-1	-	SVLLWGEAAGGTEAF
TRBV7-2	-	TSSFHRPGPMNTEAF
TRBV7-2	-	ASSSLGGGNYGYT
TRBV7-2	TRBD2	ASSLGPPQGSGGQETQY
TRBV20-1	TRBD2	SARAPASGGAGEQF
TRBV28	TRBD1	ASSQWDSPLH
TRBV29-1	-	SAGPVNYGYT
TRBV27	TRBD2	ASRAPGLASSYEQY
TRBV5-1	TRBD1	ASSLLGQGARNSPLH
TRBV29-1	TRBD1	SVYLRTGYEQF
TRBV6-2/TRBV6-3	-	ASSVDWQQF
TRBV29-1	TRBD2	SVEPPGLSTDTQY
TRBV20-1	TRBD1	SARPTGLSYNEQF
TRBV3-1	TRBD1	ASSLQSTGGYGYT
TRBV2	-	ASSVSPAYEQY
TRBV5-1	-	ASSGGRGQETQY
TRBV20-1	-	SAINSRGTNTGELF
TRBV20-1	-	SASRIKNTEAF
TRBV18	TRBD1	ASSQPDRGPREQY
TRBV7-3	-	ASSPRGWSEQY
TRBV5-1	-	ASRSIEASPQETQY
TRBV7-2	TRBD2	ASSLTSGAYNEQY
TRBV19	TRBD1	ASSVPGQGPVEQY
TRBV5-5	TRBD2	ASSLAAGISGANVLT
TRBV20-1	-	SASSRWDTEAF
TRBV24-1	-	ATSDNTGHSTDTQY
TRBV20-1	TRBD2	SARARRLAGGRSETQY
TRBV4-3	-	ASSQDSYGGGYT
TRBV5-1	-	ASSRTGGEVVYGYT
TRBV9	-	ASSVEGTNQPQH